The rows below give T cell receptor beta chains drawn from one sample of a study of T cell changes during pregnancy in multiple sclerosis. Data came from immunoSEQ multiplex PCR; TCRdb stores just in-frame clones and leaves some out. The sample shows tens of thousands of clones, 75% to 95% of them seen only once. The specimen comprised peripheral blood, sampled in the third trimester of pregnancy. These receptors all stem from a female donor in good health, enrolled as a control in a pregnancy study. Each CDR3 is given with its conserved first and last residue. A D gene is named only where the DNA matches it firmly. The size of a clone is reported for some rows only, either as once, few or many, or as a class for expanded clones.

j_call,clone_size,d_call,v_call,cdr3_length,cdr3_aa,cdr3_nt
TRBJ1-2,-,-,TRBV6-6,13,CASTHDPRWGYTF,TGTGCCAGCACTCACGACCCGCGGTGGGGCTACACCTTC
TRBJ2-7,-,-,TRBV14,12,CASSQVLYEQYF,TGTGCCAGCAGCCAAGTCCTCTACGAGCAGTACTTC
TRBJ2-7,-,-,TRBV5-1,14,CASSYYTGSHEQYF,TGCGCCAGCAGCTACTATACAGGTAGCCACGAGCAGTACTTC
TRBJ1-1,-,-,TRBV7-9,11,CGFREATEAFF,TGTGGTTTCAGGGAGGCAACTGAAGCTTTCTTT
TRBJ2-2,-,-,TRBV9,14,CASSPGLNTGELFF,TGTGCCAGCAGCCCCGGACTCAACACCGGGGAGCTGTTTTTT
TRBJ2-5,once,TRBD2,TRBV7-2,15,CASSSGLAGQETQYF,TGTGCCAGCAGCTCGGGACTAGCAGGTCAAGAGACCCAGTACTTC
TRBJ1-1,-,-,TRBV19,13,CASSQGMNTEAFF,TGTGCCAGTAGCCAGGGAATGAACACTGAAGCTTTCTTT
TRBJ1-2,-,TRBD1,TRBV7-6,14,CASSPATGTYGYTF,TGTGCCAGCAGCCCGGCGACAGGGACCTATGGCTACACCTTC
TRBJ2-7,-,-,TRBV6-5,13,CASGGLTLYEQYF,TGTGCCAGCGGGGGACTCACCCTCTACGAGCAGTACTTC
TRBJ2-3,-,TRBD1,TRBV5-8,15,CASSPRTGGTDTQYF,TGTGCCAGCAGCCCCAGGACAGGGGGCACAGATACGCAGTATTTT
TRBJ2-5,-,-,TRBV7-2,15,CASSRRTAGVETQYF,TGTGCCAGCAGCCGGAGGACCGCGGGCGTGGAGACCCAGTACTTC
TRBJ2-1,-,TRBD2,TRBV2,15,CASRPAGGGYNEQFF,TGTGCCAGCAGGCCCGCGGGGGGGGGCTACAATGAGCAGTTCTTC
TRBJ1-5,-,-,TRBV6-1,14,CASSEVGGQFAQHF,TGTGCCAGCAGTGAAGTCGGAGGGCAGTTTGCCCAGCATTTT
TRBJ2-3,-,-,TRBV6-5,14,CASKVGRNADTQYF,TGTGCCAGCAAAGTAGGGAGAAATGCAGATACGCAGTATTTT
TRBJ2-7,-,-,TRBV7-8,14,CASSPGGSSYEQYF,TGTGCCAGCAGCCCCGGGGGAAGCTCCTACGAGCAGTACTTC
TRBJ1-6,once,TRBD1,TRBV7-2,16,CASSSDRGAYNSPLHF,TGTGCCAGCAGTTCGGACAGGGGAGCCTATAATTCACCCCTCCACTTT
TRBJ2-7,-,-,TRBV30,14,CAWRVSGSSYEQYF,TGTGCCTGGAGGGTTTCTGGTAGCAGCTACGAGCAGTACTTC
TRBJ1-1,once,TRBD1,TRBV4-1,17,CASSPQNRQGARTEAFF,TGCGCCAGCAGCCCCCAAAATAGGCAGGGGGCTCGCACTGAAGCTTTCTTT
TRBJ2-2,few,-,TRBV11-2,15,CASSLEMGAGGELFF,TGTGCCAGCAGCTTAGAGATGGGGGCGGGCGGGGAGCTGTTTTTT
TRBJ2-1,-,TRBD2,TRBV16,15,CASSQSWTSVNEQFF,TGTGCCAGCAGCCAATCTTGGACTAGCGTAAATGAGCAGTTCTTC
TRBJ2-1,-,TRBD1,TRBV6-4,16,CASGGTGTGSPNEQFF,TGTGCCAGCGGGGGGACCGGGACAGGTTCCCCCAATGAGCAGTTCTTC
TRBJ1-2,-,TRBD1,TRBV6-6,14,CASSFRQGQGGYTF,TGTGCCAGCAGTTTTCGACAGGGCCAGGGGGGCTACACCTTC
TRBJ2-3,-,TRBD2,TRBV4-3,18,CASSQGSGRAGKTDTQYF,TGCGCCAGCAGCCAAGGTAGCGGGAGGGCCGGAAAAACAGATACGCAGTATTTT
TRBJ1-5,-,-,TRBV5-6,14,CASSFAGSNQPQHF,TGTGCCAGCAGCTTTGCAGGGTCCAATCAGCCCCAGCATTTT
TRBJ2-1,-,TRBD2,TRBV7-6,16,CASSLVNPGLAVEQFF,TGTGCCAGCAGCTTAGTGAACCCGGGACTAGCTGTTGAGCAGTTCTTC
TRBJ1-1,-,-,TRBV29-1,17,CSVETQYRRVGNTEAFF,TGCAGCGTTGAGACCCAGTACAGGAGGGTGGGGAACACTGAAGCTTTCTTT
TRBJ1-2,few,TRBD1,TRBV6-6,12,CARWDRSYGYTF,TGTGCGAGATGGGACAGGTCCTATGGCTACACCTTC
TRBJ2-2,-,TRBD1,TRBV7-8,18,CASSSYSGTGLNTGELFF,TGTGCCAGCAGCTCATATTCCGGGACAGGGCTTAACACCGGGGAGCTGTTTTTT
TRBJ1-6,few,TRBD1,TRBV6-5,15,CASRGLDREISPLHF,TGTGCCAGCAGGGGCTTGGACAGGGAGATCTCACCCCTCCACTTT
TRBJ2-3,few,-,TRBV5-1,16,CASTSVPSASTDTQYF,TGCGCCAGCACCTCGGTGCCTAGCGCTAGCACAGATACGCAGTATTTT
TRBJ1-1,once,-,TRBV2,15,CASSALRTGNTEAFF,TGTGCCAGCAGTGCCTTGAGAACGGGGAACACTGAAGCTTTCTTT
TRBJ2-5,-,-,TRBV20-1,11,CSARVQGTQYF,TGCAGTGCTAGAGTACAGGGGACCCAGTACTTC
TRBJ1-2,-,-,TRBV28,14,CASSLRGTYYGYTF,TGTGCCAGCAGTCTTAGGGGAACCTACTATGGCTACACCTTC
TRBJ2-1,-,TRBD2,TRBV7-2,16,CASSLASSGGAGEQFF,TGTGCCAGCAGCTTAGCATCCAGCGGGGGGGCTGGAGAGCAGTTCTTC
TRBJ1-3,-,-,TRBV6-1,13,CASSEATGLRIAF,TGTGCCAGCAGTGAAGCGACAGGCTTGCGTATCGCATTT
TRBJ2-6,-,-,TRBV21-1,17,CASSPKRAGPGANVLTF,TGTGCCAGCAGCCCGAAAAGAGCAGGGCCTGGGGCCAACGTCCTGACTTTC
TRBJ2-3,once,TRBD2,TRBV5-1,19,CASSLPLAGTSGGADTQYF,TGCGCCAGCAGCTTGCCCTTGGCCGGGACTAGCGGGGGGGCGGATACGCAGTATTTT
TRBJ2-3,-,TRBD2,TRBV4-2,16,CASSQTTSGGEDTQYF,TGTGCCAGCAGCCAAACGACTAGCGGCGGTGAGGATACGCAGTATTTT
TRBJ2-7,once,-,TRBV9,15,CASSVGTPLSYEQYF,TGTGCCAGCAGCGTAGGGACACCGCTCTCCTACGAGCAGTACTTC
TRBJ2-1,-,-,TRBV18,16,CASSPQGVESYNEQFF,TGTGCCAGCTCACCACAGGGGGTGGAGTCCTACAATGAGCAGTTCTTC
TRBJ1-1,-,-,TRBV19,14,CASSIHRQHTEAFF,TGTGCCAGTAGTATACACCGACAGCACACTGAAGCTTTCTTT
TRBJ2-1,-,TRBD2,TRBV10-1,15,CASSDSGRARNEQFF,TGCGCCAGCAGTGACAGCGGGAGGGCCCGCAATGAGCAGTTCTTC
TRBJ2-1,-,-,TRBV6-6,15,CASRADRSGYNEQFF,TGTGCCAGCAGGGCCGACAGGTCAGGCTACAATGAGCAGTTCTTC